Given below is one T cell receptor beta chain in context. Its target is unknown. The study, taken as a whole, reports: Larger-cohort validation covered only one TCR beta V-J rearrangement.

Semi-nested PCR with Nested Universal Primer A followed constant-region reverse priming of full-length variable regions. TCRdb ran MiXCR on the 5' RACE reads and lists one entry per CDR3 protein. The table includes about 43,000 distinct CDR3 sequences, less than 35% detected once. Germline CDR1 reads SGHVS; CDR2 reads FNYEAQ. The CDR3 runs to 16 residues. The ends lost 5 bases at V and 9 bases at J; junction bases unmatched: 14. The gene calls are TRBV7-6 and TRBJ1-2; TRBD1 aligns across 11 bases. Sequences were obtained from memory CD4+ T cells sorted from a lymph node. Subset meaning: memory CD4+ T cells, CD4+CD45RO+CD25-. The source of this sequence is a female donor with breast cancer. For the CDR3, the DNA is TGTGCCAGCAGCCTCTGGACAGGGGGCGTTGGAAATCGCTACACCTTC. As protein: CASSLWTGGVGNRYTF. The entire variable domain, with the rest obtained from reference TRBV7-6 and TRBJ1-2, is as follows: GAGVSQSPRYKVTKRGQDVALRCDPISGHVSLYWYRQALGQGPEFLTYFNYEAQQDKSGLPNDRFSAERPEGSISTLTIQRTEQRDSAMYRCASSLWTGGVGNRYTFGSGTRLTVV.